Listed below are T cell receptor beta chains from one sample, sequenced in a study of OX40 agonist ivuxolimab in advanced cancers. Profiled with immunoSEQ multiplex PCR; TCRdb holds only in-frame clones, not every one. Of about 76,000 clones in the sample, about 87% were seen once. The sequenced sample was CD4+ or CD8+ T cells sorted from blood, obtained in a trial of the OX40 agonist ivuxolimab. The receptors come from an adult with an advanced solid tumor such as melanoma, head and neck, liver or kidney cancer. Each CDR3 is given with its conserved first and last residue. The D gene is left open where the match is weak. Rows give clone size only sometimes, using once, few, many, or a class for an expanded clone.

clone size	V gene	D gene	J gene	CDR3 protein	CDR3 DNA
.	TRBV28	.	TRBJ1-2	CASSYLGGDYGYTF	TGTGCCAGCAGTTACTTGGGGGGGGACTATGGCTACACCTTC
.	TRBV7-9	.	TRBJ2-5	CASSLGGQETQYF	TGTGCCAGCAGCTTAGGGGGTCAAGAGACCCAGTACTTC
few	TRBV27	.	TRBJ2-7	CASSRGQPATGEQYF	TGTGCCAGCAGTCGCGGACAGCCGGCTACAGGGGAGCAGTACTTC
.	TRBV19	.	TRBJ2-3	CASSRYLHTDTQYF	TGTGCCAGTAGCCGATACCTTCACACAGATACGCAGTATTTT
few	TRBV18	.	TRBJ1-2	CASSLQSGGGYTF	TGTGCCAGCTCACTCCAGAGCGGGGGTGGCTACACCTTC
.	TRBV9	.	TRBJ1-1	CASSVGLGNEAFF	TGTGCCAGCAGCGTAGGACTTGGGAATGAAGCTTTCTTT
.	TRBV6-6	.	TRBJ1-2	CASRAQFNYGYTF	TGTGCCAGCAGAGCGCAGTTTAACTATGGCTACACCTTC
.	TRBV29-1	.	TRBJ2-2	CSGSGASTGELFF	TGCAGCGGATCCGGGGCCTCCACCGGGGAGCTGTTTTTT
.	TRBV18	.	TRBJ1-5	CASSPVRDQPQHF	TGTGCCAGCTCACCGGTCAGGGATCAGCCCCAGCATTTT
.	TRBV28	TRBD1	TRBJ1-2	CASSASGQGHGYGYTF	TGTGCCAGCAGTGCCTCGGGACAGGGTCATGGCTATGGCTACACCTTC
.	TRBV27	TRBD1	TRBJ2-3	CASSIRTGEDTQYF	TGTGCCAGCAGTATCCGAACAGGGGAGGATACGCAGTATTTT
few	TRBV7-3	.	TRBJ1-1	CASSAHSNTEAFF	TGTGCCAGCAGCGCCCACTCGAACACTGAAGCTTTCTTT
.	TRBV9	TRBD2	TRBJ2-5	CASSVGASGEFQETQYF	TGTGCCAGCAGCGTAGGGGCTAGCGGGGAATTCCAAGAGACCCAGTACTTC
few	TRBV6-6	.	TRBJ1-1	CASRYTQGDTEAFF	TGTGCCAGCAGGTATACACAGGGAGACACTGAAGCTTTCTTT